The clone carrying this TCR beta chain was recorded many times. This record belongs to a study of early T cells in non-severe SARS-CoV-2 infection. Study-wide context: Bulk RNA isolated from unsorted whole blood underwent sequencing; chains were not paired.

cDNA molecules, individually, were tagged with unique molecular identifiers. TCRdb reprocessed the 5' RACE reads via MiXCR and lists one record per CDR3 protein. The sample consists of around 94,000 distinct CDR3 sequences, around 13% of them appearing once. V gave up 4 bases and J gave up 2 bases, with 12 bases separating them. CDR3 size: 14 residues. Germline lookup yields CDR1 MNHNS and CDR2 SASEGT. The rearrangement links TRBV6-1 to TRBJ2-7, with D perhaps being TRBD1 or TRBD2 (5 bases each). The TCR sequence derives from an adult who was a healthcare worker with PCR-confirmed SARS-CoV-2 infection or an uninfected control (not recorded which). The sample taken for sequencing was whole blood. CDR3 in amino acids: CASSVGTVPYEQYF. The CDR3 coding sequence is TGTGCCAGCAGTGTTGGGACGGTCCCCTACGAGCAGTACTTC.